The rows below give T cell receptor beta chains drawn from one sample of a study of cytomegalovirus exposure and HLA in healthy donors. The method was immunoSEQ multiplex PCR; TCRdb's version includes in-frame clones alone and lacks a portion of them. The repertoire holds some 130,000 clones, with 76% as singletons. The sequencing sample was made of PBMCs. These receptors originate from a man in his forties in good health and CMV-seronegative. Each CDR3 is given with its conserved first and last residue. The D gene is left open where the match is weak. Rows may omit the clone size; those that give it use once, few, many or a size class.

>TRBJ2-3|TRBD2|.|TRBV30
TGTGCCTGGAGTCCCGGACTAGCGGCTAGCACAGATACGCAGTATTTT
CAWSPGLAASTDTQYF
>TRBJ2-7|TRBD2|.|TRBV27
TGTGCCAGCAGTCGGGAGGGAAGCTACGAGCAGTACTTC
CASSREGSYEQYF
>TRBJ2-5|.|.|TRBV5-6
TGTGCCAGCAGCTTGGCCGGGGTGGAGACCCAGTACTTC
CASSLAGVETQYF
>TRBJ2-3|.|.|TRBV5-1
TGCGCCAGCAGCTTAGGGACTTACACAGATACGCAGTATTTT
CASSLGTYTDTQYF
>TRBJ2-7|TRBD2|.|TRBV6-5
TGTGCCAGCAGCCGGACTAGCGGGCCCCCTTCTACGTTC
CASSRTSGPPSTF
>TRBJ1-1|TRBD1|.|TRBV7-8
TGTGCCAGCAGCTCCCAGGGGGCCAAGAACACTGAAGCTTTCTTT
CASSSQGAKNTEAFF
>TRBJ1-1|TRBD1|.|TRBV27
TGTGCCAGCAGGACCGGACAGGGGCTGAACACTGAAGCTTTCTTT
CASRTGQGLNTEAFF
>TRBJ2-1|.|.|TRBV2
TGTGCCAGCAGCACCAGGGGTATGCAGTTCTTC
CASSTRGMQFF
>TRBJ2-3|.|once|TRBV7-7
TGTGCCAGCCGACTTCCGCCCCGCCACCACACAGATACGCAGTATTTT
CASRLPPRHHTDTQYF
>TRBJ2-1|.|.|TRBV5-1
TGCGCCAGCAGCTTTCTACTCCAGGGCGGGGATGAGCAGTTCTTC
CASSFLLQGGDEQFF
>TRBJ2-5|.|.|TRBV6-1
TGTGCCAGCAGTGAAGTTTTCAGCCAAGAGACCCAGTACTTC
CASSEVFSQETQYF
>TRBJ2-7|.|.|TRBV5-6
TGTGCCAGCAGCTTGGGAGCCTCCTACGAGCAGTACTTC
CASSLGASYEQYF
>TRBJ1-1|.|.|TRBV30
TGTGCCTGGAGTATGGGGGGTGAAGCTTTCTTT
CAWSMGGEAFF
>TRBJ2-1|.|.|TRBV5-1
TGCGCCAGCAGGGAGGGACAGCCCCCAAGGGAGCAGTTCTTC
CASREGQPPREQFF
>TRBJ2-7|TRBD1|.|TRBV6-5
TGTGCCAGCAGTTACTCAAGGGACAGCTACGAGCAGTACTTC
CASSYSRDSYEQYF
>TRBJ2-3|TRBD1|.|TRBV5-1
TGCGCCAGCAGCCCCGGGACAGGGCCGGCAGATACGCAGTATTTT
CASSPGTGPADTQYF
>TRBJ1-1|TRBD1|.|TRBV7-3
TGTGCCAGCAGCACCGGGACAGAGAACACTGAAGCTTTCTTT
CASSTGTENTEAFF
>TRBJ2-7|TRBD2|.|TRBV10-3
TGTGCCATCAGTCCCCTAGCGGGGGCCTACGAGCAGTACTTC
CAISPLAGAYEQYF
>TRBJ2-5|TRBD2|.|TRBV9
TGTGCCAGCAGCGTAAGCGGGGAAGAGACCCAGTACTTC
CASSVSGEETQYF
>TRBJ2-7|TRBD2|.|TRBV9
TGTGCCAGCAGCGCAGACGGACTAGCGGGAGCTTACGAGCAGTACTTC
CASSADGLAGAYEQYF
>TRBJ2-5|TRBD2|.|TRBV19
TGTGCCAGTAGTACTGTACTAGCGGAGACGCAGTACTTC
CASSTVLAETQYF
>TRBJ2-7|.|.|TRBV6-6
TGTGCCAGCAGCTCGGACAGCTACGAGCAGTACTTC
CASSSDSYEQYF
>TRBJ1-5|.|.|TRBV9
TGTGCCAGCAGCGTAGGTCCCCTTAGATCAGGACAGCCCCAGCATTTT
CASSVGPLRSGQPQHF
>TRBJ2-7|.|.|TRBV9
TGTGCCAGCAGCCCCTTATATAGGGGTTCCGAGCAGTACTTC
CASSPLYRGSEQYF
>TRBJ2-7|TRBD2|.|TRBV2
TGTGCCAGCAGTGCACTAGCGGGAGGCTACGAGCAGTACTTC
CASSALAGGYEQYF
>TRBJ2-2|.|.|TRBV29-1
TGCAGCGTCCAAGACGGTTGGGGAGTCGGGGAGCTGTTTTTT
CSVQDGWGVGELFF
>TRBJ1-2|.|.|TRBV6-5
TGTGCCAGCAGTTACTCAGCAGGGCGGAAGGATGGCTACACCTTC
CASSYSAGRKDGYTF
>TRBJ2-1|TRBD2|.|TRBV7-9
TGTGCCAGCAGTGGGCTAGCGGGGACGAGCTCCTACAATGAGCAGTTCTTC
CASSGLAGTSSYNEQFF
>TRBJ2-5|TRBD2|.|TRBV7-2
TGTGCCAGCAGCCCAGGACTAGCGGAAGAGACCCAGTACTTC
CASSPGLAEETQYF
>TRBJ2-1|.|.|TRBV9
TGTGCCAGCAGCGTAGATTTCGGGGGGCTAACCGTGGGGGAGCAGTTCTTC
CASSVDFGGLTVGEQFF
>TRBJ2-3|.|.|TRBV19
TGTGCCAGTAGTATTCTTTCAGGTACAGATACGCAGTATTTT
CASSILSGTDTQYF
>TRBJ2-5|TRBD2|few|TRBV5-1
TGCGCCAGCAGCTTGCTAGCGGGTACACAAGAGACCCAGTACTTC
CASSLLAGTQETQYF
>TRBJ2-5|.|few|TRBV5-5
TGTGCCAGCAGCCCGAACGCAGGGGCACAAGAGACCCAGTACTTC
CASSPNAGAQETQYF
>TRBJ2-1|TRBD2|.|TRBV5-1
TGCGCCAGCAGCGAAACTAGCGGGAGTTTGGAGCAGTTCTTC
CASSETSGSLEQFF
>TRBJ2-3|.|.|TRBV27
TGTGCCAGCCGTTCCCAGGGGGATACGCAGTATTTT
CASRSQGDTQYF
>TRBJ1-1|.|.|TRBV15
TGTGCCACCAGCAGGGCGGCGGGGTTGAACACCGAAGCTTTCTTT
CATSRAAGLNTEAFF
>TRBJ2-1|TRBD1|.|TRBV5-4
TGTGCCAGCAGACTTGAGACAGGGATCAATGAGCAGTTCTTC
CASRLETGINEQFF
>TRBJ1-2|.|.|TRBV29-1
TGCAGCGTCCCATTTTATACAGGTGAAGGCTATGGCTACACCTTC
CSVPFYTGEGYGYTF
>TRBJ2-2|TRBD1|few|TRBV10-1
TGCGCCAGCAGCCCTGCATTGACAGGGTACACCGGGGAGCTGTTTTTT
CASSPALTGYTGELFF
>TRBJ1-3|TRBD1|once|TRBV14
TGTGCCAGCAGCCAAGGGACAGGGCCCCCTCTACAAAGCTCTGGAAACACCATATATTTT
CASSQGTGPPLQSSGNTIYF
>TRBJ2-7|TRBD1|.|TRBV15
TGTGCCACCAGCCGAAAGAGCGGGACAGGGGCCTACGAGCAGTACTTC
CATSRKSGTGAYEQYF
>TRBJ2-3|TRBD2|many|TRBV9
TGTGCCAGCAGCGTAGGAGAAGGACTAGCGGGAGATACGCAGTATTTT
CASSVGEGLAGDTQYF
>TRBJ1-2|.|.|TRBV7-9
TGTGCCAGCAGCTTAATGGGGGCCTCGGTATGGGGCTACACCTTC
CASSLMGASVWGYTF
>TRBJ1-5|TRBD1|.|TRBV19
TGTGCCAGTAGTATAGCAGGGGGCGGGCAGCCCCAGCATTTT
CASSIAGGGQPQHF
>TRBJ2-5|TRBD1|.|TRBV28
TGTGCCAGCAGCCAACCGGGACAGACACAAGAGACCCAGTACTTC
CASSQPGQTQETQYF
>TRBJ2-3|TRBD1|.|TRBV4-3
TGCGCCAGCAGCCAAGAACCCGCCGGGACAGCCTACACAGATACGCAGTATTTT
CASSQEPAGTAYTDTQYF
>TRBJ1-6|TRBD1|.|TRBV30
TGTGCCTGGAGCGCGGACAGGGGTGGTAATTCACCCCTCCACTTT
CAWSADRGGNSPLHF
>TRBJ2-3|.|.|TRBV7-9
TGTGCCAGCAGCTCTTTGAGGAATACGCAGTATTTT
CASSSLRNTQYF
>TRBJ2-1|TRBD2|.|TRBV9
TGTGCCAGCAGCGTAGGGGACTATTCCGATGAGCAGTTCTTC
CASSVGDYSDEQFF
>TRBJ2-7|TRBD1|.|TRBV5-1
TGCGCCAGCAGCTTGGTCGAGACAGGGGCCTACGAGCAGTACTTC
CASSLVETGAYEQYF
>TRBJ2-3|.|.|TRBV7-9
TGTGCCAGCAGCTTAATACCGCCTAGTTCCACAGATACGCAGTATTTT
CASSLIPPSSTDTQYF
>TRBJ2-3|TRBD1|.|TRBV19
TGTGCCAGTAGTAGGGGACAGGGCACAGATACGCAGTATTTT
CASSRGQGTDTQYF
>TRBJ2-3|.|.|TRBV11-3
TGTGCCAGCAGCTTAGGCGGTAGCACAGATACGCAGTATTTT
CASSLGGSTDTQYF
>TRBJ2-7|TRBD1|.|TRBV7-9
TGTGCCAGCAGCGCACCGGGACAGGGAGCCTACGAGCAGTACTTC
CASSAPGQGAYEQYF
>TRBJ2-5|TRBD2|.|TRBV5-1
TGCGCCAGCAGCTTAGCGGGGGGTCAAGAGACCCAGTACTTC
CASSLAGGQETQYF